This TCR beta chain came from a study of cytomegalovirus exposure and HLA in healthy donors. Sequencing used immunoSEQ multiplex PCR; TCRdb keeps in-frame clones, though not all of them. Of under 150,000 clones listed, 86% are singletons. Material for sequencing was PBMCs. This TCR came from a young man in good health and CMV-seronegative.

The chain's CDR3 is CASSEQGTEAFF. CDR3 coding DNA: TGTGCCAGTAGTGAACAGGGGACTGAAGCTTTCTTT. The chain links TRBV19 to TRBJ1-1, with TRBD1 matching over 7 bases. This CDR3 has 12 residues. The ends lost 5 bases at V and 5 bases at J; junction bases unmatched: 2. CDR1 is LNHDA, CDR2 SQIVND, per germline (reference sequence).